The clone carrying this T cell receptor (beta chain) was picked up many times. Its antigen is still unknown. Via MiXCR, TCRdb re-called the RT-PCR reads, giving one row per CDR3 protein. The table includes a few hundred thousand distinct CDR3 sequences, around 9.9% detected once. The sample belongs to a study of response to subunit inactivated influenza vaccine. Broader study findings: There was a suggestion from the authors that each seasonal influenza vaccination recruits few new T cells.

This CDR3 contains 16 residues. The ends lost 0 bases at V and 2 bases at J; junction bases unmatched: 5. Germline CDR1 MNHEY, CDR2 SVGAGI. The chain combines TRBV6-5 with TRBJ2-7; 9 positions agree with TRBD2. The clonotype originates from a man aged 45 to 65 who received an inactivated influenza vaccine. Sequenced material: PBMCs from blood, taken roughly 45 days after vaccination. The CDR3 sequence is CASSYSGLADTYEQYF. As DNA, the CDR3 is TGTGCCAGCAGTTACTCGGGACTAGCTGACACCTACGAGCAGTACTTC.